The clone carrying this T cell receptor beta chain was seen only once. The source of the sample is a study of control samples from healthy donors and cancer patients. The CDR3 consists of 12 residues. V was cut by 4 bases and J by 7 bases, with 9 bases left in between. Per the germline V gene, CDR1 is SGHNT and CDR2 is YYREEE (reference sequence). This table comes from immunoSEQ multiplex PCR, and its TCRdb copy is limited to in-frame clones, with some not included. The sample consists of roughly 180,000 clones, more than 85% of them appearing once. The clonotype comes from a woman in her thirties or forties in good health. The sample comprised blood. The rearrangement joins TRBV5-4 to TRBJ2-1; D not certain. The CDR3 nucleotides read TGTGCCAGCAGCCCTGTAAGTAATGAGCAGTTCTTC. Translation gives CASSPVSNEQFF.